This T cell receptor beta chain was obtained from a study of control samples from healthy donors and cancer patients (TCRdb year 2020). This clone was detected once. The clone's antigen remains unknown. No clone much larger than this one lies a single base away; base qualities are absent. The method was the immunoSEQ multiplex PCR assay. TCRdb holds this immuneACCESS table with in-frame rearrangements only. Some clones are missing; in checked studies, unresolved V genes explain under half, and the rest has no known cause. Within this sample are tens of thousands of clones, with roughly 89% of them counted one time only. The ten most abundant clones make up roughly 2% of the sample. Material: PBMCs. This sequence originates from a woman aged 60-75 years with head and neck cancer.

The DNA reads as follows: TGCGCCAGCAGTGAGTTAATGAGGACTCCTAGCACAGATACGCAGTATTTT. This translates into CASSELMRTPSTDTQYF. This sequence uses TRBV10-2 and TRBJ2-3; TRBD2 is a weak D gene call, 5 bases matching. Trimming costs V 1 base and J 0 bases, and their ends lie 14 bases apart. The germline V gene gives CDR1 as WSHSY and CDR2 as SAAADI. Including cysteine and phenylalanine, the CDR3 has 17 amino acids. Just the 51-base CDR3 DNA is kept, in frame starting at base 1.